This T cell receptor (beta chain) was sequenced during a study of CD4 T cells in relation to SARS-CoV-2 and coronaviruses. Study context: Convalescent donors were aged roughly 20 to 80, with median approximately 40 years. Two subjects were Hispanic; patients were under 10 males and a few females.

Notes on this clone: Its cognate antigen is unknown.

Study-wide results and caveats: Culture-expanded clones reflect memory recall rather than primary priming during culture.

With V trimmed by 5 bases and J by 10 bases, 12 bases remained unmatched. The CDR3 is 15 amino acids. CDR1 is KGHSH, CDR2 LQKENI, per germline. Produced via immunoSEQ multiplex PCR; TCRdb's table is partial and in-frame only. The sample holds some 60,000 clones, about 91% seen once. The chain recombines TRBV18 with TRBJ1-4, with 8 bases identical to TRBD1. The sequencing input was naive CD4+ T cells from PBMCs. Subset described: naive CD4+ T cells isolated by negative enrichment. This sequence originates from an adult with COVID-19. CDR3 sequence: CASSYRTGRLGKLFF. The CDR3 DNA reads as TGTGCCAGCTCATATAGGACAGGGCGACTCGGAAAACTGTTTTTT.